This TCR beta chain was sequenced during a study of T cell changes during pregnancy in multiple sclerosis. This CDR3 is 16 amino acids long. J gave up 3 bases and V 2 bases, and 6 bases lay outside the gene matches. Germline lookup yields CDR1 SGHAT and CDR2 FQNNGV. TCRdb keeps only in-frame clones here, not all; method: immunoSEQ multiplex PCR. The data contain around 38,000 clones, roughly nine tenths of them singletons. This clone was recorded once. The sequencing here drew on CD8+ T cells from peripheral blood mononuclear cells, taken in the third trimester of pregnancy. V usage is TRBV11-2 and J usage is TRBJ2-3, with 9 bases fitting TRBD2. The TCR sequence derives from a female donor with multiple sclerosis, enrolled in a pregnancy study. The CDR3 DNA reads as TGTGCCAGCAGCTTATTTCCGCGGGAGGGAACAGATACGCAGTATTTT. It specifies CASSLFPREGTDTQYF.